The 14 T cell receptor beta chains listed next were all sequenced from one sample in a study of regulatory T cells in long-lasting Graves disease. Time point described: persistent/refractory GD, antithyroid drugs over 5 years with positive TRAb. RNA extracted from PBMCs served as the sequencing template. Combining iRepertoire HTBI primers with Arm-PCR of CDR3 regions, the authors built TCR beta libraries. MiXCR, run by TCRdb on the multiplex PCR reads, gives a single entry per CDR3 protein. Altogether nearly 350,000 distinct CDR3 sequences are present, around 20% being singletons, with the ten largest covering around 30%. The sample was peripheral blood mononuclear cells (PBMCs), taken when the disease was refractory, from a patient treated with antithyroid drugs. These receptors were collected from a female donor with Graves disease.

This clonotype was seen ten or more times. The chain employs TRBV11-2 and TRBJ2-5, with 12 bases matching TRBD2. Per germline, CDR1 SGHAT and CDR2 FQNNGV. Trimming took 2 bases from V and 1 from J; bases not matched to a gene: 8. The CDR3 runs to 18 residues. CDR3 nucleotides: TGTGCCAGCAGCTTAACCGGGGAACTAGCGGGGGGCCAAGAGACCCAGTACTTC. Amino acids: CASSLTGELAGGQETQYF.

V gene TRBV5-5 combines with J gene TRBJ1-1; 8 bases line up with TRBD1. Trimming took 0 bases from V and 5 from J; bases not matched to a gene: 9. The CDR3 has 16 residues. CDR1 SGHKS and CDR2 YYEKEE come from the germline V gene (reference sequence). The chain's CDR3 is CASSLGDRSYLTEAFF. The CDR3 DNA follows: TGTGCCAGCAGCTTGGGGGACAGGTCTTATCTAACTGAAGCTTTCTTT.

This clonotype was counted ten times or more. The chain recombines TRBV10-3 with TRBJ2-5; D is unclear. The CDR3 contains 13 residues. Per the germline V gene, CDR1 is ENHRY and CDR2 is SYGVKD. V shed 5 bases and J shed 0 bases, with 7 bases lying between them. The CDR3 DNA reads TGTGCCATCAGTCTCAGGCACCAAGAGACCCAGTACTTC. As protein: CAISLRHQETQYF.

Turning to this clonotype: Germline and junction disagree at one end, which may indicate a read error. The chain couples TRBV2 to TRBJ2-4; the D gene is possibly TRBD2 (6 bases). Looked up from germline, CDR1 is SNHLY and CDR2 is FYNNEI. The CDR3 sequence is 12 residues long. The CDR3 DNA sequence: TGTGCCAGCAGACGGACGGACACGGAGGGGACCTTC. Protein: CASRRTDTEGTF.

There are many counts of this clonotype. CDR3 coding DNA: TGTGCCAGCAGTGGCTACCTACAGAAAACTAGCACAGATACGCAGTATTTT. Protein sequence: CASSGYLQKTSTDTQYF. The V gene is TRBV28, the J gene TRBJ2-3; D is unresolved. Germline CDR1 and CDR2: MDHEN and SYDVKM. CDR3 size: 17 residues. V was trimmed by 5 bases and J by 0 bases, leaving 18 bases between them.

The rearrangement joins TRBV19 to TRBJ2-7, with 12 bases that match TRBD2. This CDR3 contains 14 residues. Looked up from germline, CDR1 is LNHDA and CDR2 is SQIVND (reference sequence). The trim removed 7 bases at V and 2 bases at J, leaving 3 bases unmatched. In nucleotides, the CDR3 is TGTGCCAGTACTAGCGGGAGGGCTCCCTACGAGCAGTACTTC. It translates to CASTSGRAPYEQYF.

To note about this clonotype: One base away lies a much larger clone, so this may be a sequencing read error. The CDR3: CASSPSSPGIISTGELLF. CDR3 coding DNA: TGTGCCAGCAGCCCATCTTCCCCAGGGATCATTAGCACCGGGGAGCTGCTTTTT. V gene TRBV11-2 combines with J gene TRBJ2-2; TRBD1 or TRBD2 may be the D gene (5 bases each). Germline V gene sequence: CDR1 SGHAT, CDR2 FQNNGV. There are 18 residues in the CDR3.

This clonotype was seen a few times. The rearrangement joins TRBV7-6 to TRBJ1-1, with 7 bases that match TRBD1. The CDR3 has 15 residues. The germline V gene encodes CDR1 SGHVS and CDR2 FNYEAQ. Trimming took 5 bases from V and 1 from J; bases not matched to a gene: 7. The CDR3 DNA follows: TGTGCCAGCAGCACCCACAGGGGTAAGAACACTGAAGCTTTCTTT. This sequence encodes CASSTHRGKNTEAFF.

This clonotype appeared many times. This rearrangement joins TRBV5-1 to TRBJ1-4; D is unclear. CDR1 and CDR2 from the germline V gene are SGHRS and YFSETQ. The CDR3 spans 13 residues. Trimming removed 5 bases at V and 7 bases at J, with 12 bases between. CDR3: CASRSFGSEKLFF. As DNA, the CDR3 is TGCGCCAGCAGATCGTTCGGGAGTGAAAAACTGTTTTTT. The complete variable domain, with remaining parts taken from reference TRBV5-1 and TRBJ1-4, reads KAGVTQTPRYLIKTRGQQVTLSCSPISGHRSVSWYQQTPGQGLQFLFEYFSETQRNKGNFPGRFSGRQFSNSRSEMNVSTLELGDSALYLCASRSFGSEKLFFGSGTQLSVL.

This clonotype showed up many times. V gene TRBV24-1 combines with J gene TRBJ1-2; D may be TRBD1 (5 bases). The germline gives CDR1 KGHDR, CDR2 SFDVKD. Trimming removed 4 bases from V and 8 bases from J, with 13 bases in between. The CDR3 consists of 13 residues. In nucleotides, the CDR3 is TGTGCCACCAGTGACTGGGGGGAGTACGGCTACACCTTC. This sequence encodes CATSDWGEYGYTF.

This clonotype was seen a handful of times. This chain uses TRBV7-9 with TRBJ2-1; 13 bases align to TRBD2. Trimming at V came to 5 bases and at J to 8 bases, leaving 6 bases not matched to a gene. The CDR3 is 15 residues long. Germline V CDR1 and CDR2: SEHNR, FQNEAQ (reference sequence). CDR3 protein: CASSMGLAGTHEQFF. CDR3 coding DNA: TGTGCCAGCAGCATGGGACTAGCGGGGACCCATGAGCAGTTCTTC.

The chain recombines TRBV20-1 with TRBJ2-7; a weak D match, TRBD2 (6 bases). Germline values: CDR1 DFQATT, CDR2 SNEGSKA (reference sequence). CDR3 length equals 16 residues. Trimming removed 1 base from V and 2 bases from J, with 18 bases in between. CDR3: CSARASPGLPPYEQYF. The DNA for the CDR3 is TGCAGTGCTAGAGCCTCCCCGGGACTTCCGCCCTACGAGCAGTACTTC.

This clonotype was seen repeatedly, ten times or more. The rearrangement links TRBV30 to TRBJ1-4, with D perhaps matching TRBD1 (5 bases). Trimming took off 3 bases at V and 3 bases at J, with 11 bases between the two ends. This CDR3 spans 14 amino acids. CDR1 is GTSNPN, CDR2 SVGIG, per germline (reference sequence). CDR3 sequence: CAWSAGWANEKLFF. The CDR3 DNA reads TGTGCCTGGAGCGCAGGGTGGGCTAATGAAAAACTGTTTTTT.

The V call is TRBV5-1, the J call TRBJ1-1; D is ambiguous. The CDR3 has 15 amino acids. Germline CDR1 SGHRS, CDR2 YFSETQ. Trimming pared 2 bases from V and 1 base from J, leaving 12 bases between. CDR3 protein: CASSFSPIGNTEAFF. The CDR3 DNA reads as TGCGCCAGCAGCTTCTCACCTATTGGGAACACTGAAGCTTTCTTT.